This T cell receptor beta chain appears in the sequencing data of a study of T cell responses to AZD1222 COVID-19 vaccine. Study-wide points: A mostly white British donor set with more females was recruited, and clonal diversity was possibly underestimated. Nearly half of spike-specific TCRs reportedly target unmutated variant regions. Spike-specific TCR breadth and depth grew following two AZD1222 doses. Recipients of AZD1222 seropositive at baseline numbered only 5 to 7.

Clones were sequenced by immunoSEQ multiplex PCR, and TCRdb holds only the in-frame ones, with some missing. The table shows some 170,000 clones, with approximately 92% occurring only once. The V end lost 4 bases, the J end lost 2 bases, and 9 bases lay between the germline ends. The CDR3 spans 13 residues. Details on this clone: Its antigen remains unidentified.

This sample comprised peripheral blood, obtained 28 days after the second dose of the MenACWY control vaccine. V usage is TRBV12-3 or TRBV12-4 and J usage is TRBJ2-7; D may be TRBD1 or TRBD2 (5 bases each). This sequence originates from an adult who received the MenACWY meningococcal vaccine as a control. For the CDR3, the DNA is TGTGCCAGCAGTTCCGGGGCAGCCTACGAGCAGTACTTC. Its translation: CASSSGAAYEQYF.